These 23 T cell receptor beta chains share one sample of origin, sequenced in a study of T cells in Graves' hyperthyroidism and ophthalmopathy. Authors of the study amplified TCR beta CDR3 regions from RNA transcripts. An initial round of RT-PCR targeting the TCR CDR3 relied on the HTBI primer set. TCRdb re-called the multiplex PCR reads with MiXCR, one entry per CDR3 protein. The data show 550,000 to 650,000 distinct CDR3 sequences, approximately 15% seen once. Source material: blood. The receptors stem from a woman under 40 with Graves' hyperthyroidism that later progressed to Graves' ophthalmopathy.

This clonotype was seen repeatedly, ten times or more. This sequence joins TRBV20-1 and TRBJ2-3; D is unresolved. Trimming left V 0 bases short and J 0 bases short, with 10 bases between. The CDR3 contains 15 residues. CDR1 is DFQATT, CDR2 SNEGSKA, per germline (reference sequence). The DNA of the CDR3 is TGCAGTGCTAGAGAAGTCCGGGCAAGCACAGATACGCAGTATTTT. Translation: CSAREVRASTDTQYF.

There are many counts of this clonotype. This rearrangement joins TRBV10-3 to TRBJ1-2; D is unclear. There are 14 residues in the CDR3. V lost 3 bases, J lost 3 bases, and 11 bases lay in between. CDR1 is ENHRY, CDR2 SYGVKD, per germline. CDR3 DNA sequence: TGTGCCATCAGTGACCAGACGAGCGACTATGGCTACACCTTC. Its translation: CAISDQTSDYGYTF.

This clonotype has only a few counts. The rearrangement uses TRBV7-8 and TRBJ2-7; D might be TRBD2 (6 bases). Trimming shortened V by 4 bases and J by 7 bases, and 17 bases separated the two germline ends. CDR1 is SGHVS, CDR2 FQNEAQ, per germline. The CDR3 sequence is 14 residues long. The CDR3 loop is CASSSLRGSIEQYF. Here the CDR3 DNA reads TGTGCCAGCAGCTCACTTCGGGGGAGCATTGAGCAGTACTTC.

The chain couples TRBV24-1 to TRBJ2-5; 8 bases align to TRBD1. The V gene's germline CDR1 is KGHDR and CDR2 SFDVKD. CDR3 length equals 15 residues. Unmatched junction bases numbered 6, after V lost 3 bases and J lost 4 bases. CDR3 in DNA: TGTGCCACCAGTGATATATGGACAGGGCGAGAGACCCAGTACTTC. It is translated as CATSDIWTGRETQYF.

The sample holds many counts of this clonotype. The J gene is TRBJ1-4, the V gene TRBV6-1; weak D call: TRBD1 (5 bases). V was trimmed by 6 bases and J by 0 bases, leaving 14 bases between them. Germline assignment: CDR1 MNHNS and CDR2 SASEGT. This CDR3 region has 16 residues. In DNA form, the CDR3 reads TGTGCCAGCAGGGGATTTGGACACGCAACTAATGAAAAACTGTTTTTT. Amino acids: CASRGFGHATNEKLFF.

This clonotype was counted at least ten times. The chain uses TRBV20-1 and TRBJ2-1, with D perhaps matching TRBD1 or TRBD2 (5 bases each). The CDR3 consists of 13 residues. Germline V gene data show CDR1 as DFQATT and CDR2 as SNEGSKA (reference sequence). V was clipped by 5 bases and J by 7 bases, with 15 bases between them. The CDR3 loop is CSAPLWGSNEQFF. DNA for the CDR3: TGCAGTGCTCCGCTTTGGGGGAGTAATGAGCAGTTCTTC.

This clonotype was detected ten times or more. The rearrangement links TRBV24-1 to TRBJ2-3, with a possible D match to TRBD1 (6 bases). Trimming took 1 base from V and 2 from J, leaving 9 bases between them. This CDR3 contains 15 residues. CDR1 is KGHDR, CDR2 SFDVKD, per germline. CDR3: CATSDLGGDTDTQYF. Written as DNA, the CDR3 is TGTGCCACCAGTGATTTAGGGGGAGACACAGATACGCAGTATTTT.

This clonotype was detected a few times. The V call is TRBV19, the J call TRBJ1-2; D perhaps matches TRBD1 (6 bases). This CDR3 contains 16 residues. The germline CDR1 and CDR2 sequences are LNHDA and SQIVND (reference sequence). V was cut by 5 bases and J by 0 bases, with 16 bases left in between. The CDR3 DNA is TGTGCCAGTAGTCTGGATGGGGGGGCACCTAACTATGGCTACACCTTC. Translating gives CASSLDGGAPNYGYTF.

V usage is TRBV7-2 and J usage is TRBJ2-2, with D possibly matching TRBD2 (6 bases). This CDR3 comprises 14 residues. Trimming cost V 5 bases and J 7 bases, with 14 bases left between them. Germline loops: CDR1 SGHTA, CDR2 FQGNSA. The CDR3 loop reads CASSRGAPNGELFF. The CDR3 bases are TGTGCCAGCAGCCGCGGGGCCCCCAACGGGGAGCTGTTTTTT.

This clonotype was counted ten times or more. V is TRBV10-3 and J is TRBJ2-1; D gene uncertain. The CDR3 contains 13 residues. The germline V and J ends were trimmed by 8 bases and 6 bases, with 14 bases remaining between them. Germline lookup yields CDR1 ENHRY and CDR2 SYGVKD. This CDR3 is CAIVATSSNEQFF. CDR3 bases: TGTGCCATCGTAGCCACATCTTCCAATGAGCAGTTCTTC.

The chain is built from TRBV27 and TRBJ1-1; TRBD1 matches 7 bases. The V and J ends lost 6 bases and 0 bases, in that order; junction bases with no gene match: 7. Germline loops: CDR1 MNHEY, CDR2 SMNVEV (reference sequence). The CDR3 sequence is 15 residues long. As DNA, the CDR3 is TGTGCCAGCAGATTAGGGACAGCCATGAACACTGAAGCTTTCTTT. Translating it yields CASRLGTAMNTEAFF.

The genes are TRBV3-1 and TRBJ2-5, with 8 bases lining up with TRBD1. The CDR3 consists of 15 residues. The J segment lost 9 bases and the V segment lost 0 bases, leaving 9 bases of the junction unmatched. Germline V CDR1 and CDR2: LGHDT, YNNKEL (reference sequence). The CDR3 sequence: CASSQDQGASIPQYF. CDR3 nucleotide sequence: TGTGCCAGCAGCCAAGATCAGGGGGCCTCAATCCCCCAGTACTTC.

This clonotype showed up many times. V and J are TRBV27 and TRBJ2-1; 9 bases map to TRBD2. From germline, CDR1 is MNHEY and CDR2 SMNVEV (reference sequence). J gave up 6 bases and V 2 bases, and 5 bases lay outside the gene matches. The CDR3 spans 15 residues. CDR3 sequence reads: CASSLRAGGVNEQFF. The CDR3 bases are TGTGCCAGCAGTTTACGAGCGGGGGGCGTCAATGAGCAGTTCTTC.

CDR3 amino acids: CASRTFNNEQFF. For the CDR3, the DNA is TGTGCCAGCAGGACGTTCAACAATGAGCAGTTCTTC. V and J are TRBV3-1 and TRBJ2-1; D gene ambiguous. V lost 6 bases and J 5 bases, leaving 8 bases between the germline ends. Germline CDR1 LGHDT, CDR2 YNNKEL (reference sequence). This CDR3 has 12 amino acids.

In its sample, this clonotype was seen many times. CDR3 loop: CASVAGEGEQYF. The CDR3 DNA reads TGTGCCAGCGTGGCGGGAGAGGGCGAGCAGTACTTC. The rearrangement links TRBV3-1 to TRBJ2-7; 7 nucleotides align to TRBD2. With V trimmed by 8 bases and J by 6 bases, 7 bases remained unmatched. The length of the CDR3 is 12 residues. Germline values: CDR1 LGHDT, CDR2 YNNKEL (reference sequence).

The chain's CDR3 is CSVVLPSFGTLNTFF. CDR3 sequence (DNA): TGCAGCGTTGTATTACCATCGTTTGGGACGTTGAACACTTTCTTT. The chain links TRBV29-1 to TRBJ1-1; a possible D gene is TRBD1 (5 bases). The length of the CDR3 is 15 residues. The V end was cut by 4 bases, the J end by 12 bases, with 27 bases between. Germline lookup yields CDR1 SQVTM and CDR2 ANQGSEA.

The chain has TRBV11-2 and TRBJ2-5; 7 bases are a match to TRBD2. This CDR3 has 14 amino acids. The V gene end was trimmed by 5 bases and the J gene end by 2 bases; junction bases not matched to a gene: 5. The germline CDR1 and CDR2 sequences are SGHAT and FQNNGV. As DNA, the CDR3 is TGTGCCAGCAGCCAGGGACTATATCAAGAGACCCAGTACTTC. Its translation: CASSQGLYQETQYF.

This clonotype was counted at least ten times. The chain uses TRBV4-1 and TRBJ1-1; 10 nucleotides align to TRBD1. In germline, CDR1 is MGHRA, CDR2 YSYEKL. The CDR3 is made up of 16 amino acids. Losses at the gene ends were 4 bases for V and 6 bases for J; bases not matched to a gene: 11. The CDR3 sequence: CASSLRHGTGDAEAFF. The CDR3 DNA reads as TGCGCCAGCAGCCTGCGCCACGGGACAGGGGACGCTGAAGCTTTCTTT.

This clonotype came up many times. V usage is TRBV28 and J usage is TRBJ2-1; tentatively, D is TRBD2 (6 bases). V lost 3 bases to trimming and J lost 0 bases, with 21 bases between them. The CDR3 spans 19 residues. Germline V gene lookup returns CDR1 MDHEN and CDR2 SYDVKM. The DNA for the CDR3 is TGTGCCAGCAGTTTGGTATTAGCCTCGACCGGGAGCTCCTACAATGAGCAGTTCTTC. It specifies CASSLVLASTGSSYNEQFF.

This clonotype came up many times. The chain uses TRBV12-3 or TRBV12-4 and TRBJ1-2; D possibly corresponds to TRBD1 (5 bases). The V end was cut by 6 bases, the J end by 0 bases, with 20 bases between. This CDR3 has 17 residues. CDR3 sequence reads: CASRPSRSRAANYGYTF. The CDR3 coding sequence is TGTGCCAGCAGACCCTCCCGGAGCAGGGCAGCTAACTATGGCTACACCTTC.

This chain uses TRBV4-1 with TRBJ2-1; TRBD1 agrees at 9 bases. J lost 7 bases, V lost 3 bases, and 4 bases had no gene match. The germline V gene encodes CDR1 MGHRA and CDR2 YSYEKL. The CDR3 spans 14 residues. The CDR3 DNA reads as TGCGCCAGCAGCCACCCCGGGACAGGGAATGAGCAGTTCTTC. Amino acids: CASSHPGTGNEQFF.

On this clonotype: The junction shows a germline mismatch at one end, possibly a read error. This rearrangement joins TRBV11-2 to TRBJ2-2; 7 bases agree with TRBD1. CDR3 length equals 19 residues. Germline V gene data show CDR1 as SGHAT and CDR2 as FQNNGV. The CDR3 here is CASSLSRGMTGQGTGELFF. CDR3 DNA: TGCGCCAGCAGCCTGTCCCGAGGGATGACAGGGCAGGGCACCGGGGAGCTGTTTTTT. Full variable domain (missing parts from reference TRBV11-2 and TRBJ2-2): EAGVAQSPRYKIIEKRQSVAFWCNPISGHATLYWYQQILGQGPKLLIQFQNNGVVDDSQLPKDRFSAERLKGVDSTLKIQPAKLEDSAVYLCASSLSRGMTGQGTGELFFGEGSRLTVL.

The chain is built from TRBV7-3 and TRBJ2-2, with D possibly matching TRBD2 (5 bases). CDR3 length: 19 amino acids. Germline CDR1 reads SGHTA; CDR2 reads FQGTGA. Trimming took 0 bases from V and 3 from J, leaving 20 bases between them. The CDR3 nucleotides read TGTGCCAGCAGCTTAACGGGGTCTGGAACGGGAAAGGACACCGGGGAGCTGTTTTTT. It encodes CASSLTGSGTGKDTGELFF. The variable domain in full, with the rest retrieved from reference TRBV7-3 and TRBJ2-2, is GAGVSQTPSNKVTEKGKYVELRCDPISGHTALYWYRQSLGQGPEFLIYFQGTGAADDSGLPNDRFFAVRPEGSVSTLKIQRTERGDSAVYLCASSLTGSGTGKDTGELFFGEGSRLTVL.